The clone carrying this TCR beta chain was seen only a few times. Its antigen is unidentified. This sample is drawn from a study of cytomegalovirus exposure and HLA in healthy donors. Looking at the study overall: Of 300 to 500 genotyped donors, roughly 81% grouped in the Caucasian-associated ancestry cluster.

V lost 5 bases, J lost 1 base, and 5 bases stayed unmatched. This CDR3 comprises 16 residues. The germline V gene has CDR1 SGHTA and CDR2 FQGNSA. Findings and limits, study-wide: There were under 200 TCR beta chains listed as cytomegalovirus-associated. Analyzed later, association rates of TCRs varied across HLA loci, with DRB1 most and HLA-C fewest. Likely technical artifact: a cluster of highly shared sequence variants.

Researchers ran the PCR with 60 Vbeta and 13 Jbeta primers. This table comes from immunoSEQ multiplex PCR, and its TCRdb copy is limited to in-frame clones, with some not included. The sample records about 120,000 clones, around three quarters being singletons. Material for sequencing was PBMCs. The origin of this receptor is a woman aged 40 to 50 in good health and CMV-seropositive. This sequence joins TRBV7-2 and TRBJ1-1, with TRBD1 matching over 12 bases. The CDR3 DNA sequence: TGTGCCAGCAGCCCAGGGACAGGGGGCTGGAACACTGAAGCTTTCTTT. Amino acid sequence: CASSPGTGGWNTEAFF.